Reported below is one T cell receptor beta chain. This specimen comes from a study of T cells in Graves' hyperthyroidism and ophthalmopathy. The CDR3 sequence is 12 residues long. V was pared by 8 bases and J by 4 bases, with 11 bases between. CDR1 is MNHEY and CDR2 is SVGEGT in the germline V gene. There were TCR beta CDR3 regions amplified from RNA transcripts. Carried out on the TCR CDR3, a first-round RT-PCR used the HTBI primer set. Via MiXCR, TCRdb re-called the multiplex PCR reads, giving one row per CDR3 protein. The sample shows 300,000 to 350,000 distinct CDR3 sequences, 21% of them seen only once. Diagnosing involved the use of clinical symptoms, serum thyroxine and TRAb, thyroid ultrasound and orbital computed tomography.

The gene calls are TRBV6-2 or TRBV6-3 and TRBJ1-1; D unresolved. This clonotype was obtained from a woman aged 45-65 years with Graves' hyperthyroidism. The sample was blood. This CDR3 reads CASAHRGTEAFF. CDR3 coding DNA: TGTGCCAGCGCACATCGAGGCACTGAAGCTTTCTTT.